The 14 T cell receptor beta chains below all came from one sample that was sequenced in a study of PD-1 blockade in classical Hodgkin lymphoma. Indicated time point: cycle 4 day 1 (C4D1), after 5 to 7 weeks of nivolumab. Each patient's relapse followed autologous stem cell transplantation, and brentuximab vedotin exposure varied. CD4+ T cells were purified from thawed PBMCs by magnetic negative selection. Sequencing was performed with immunoSEQ multiplex PCR; in TCRdb, only in-frame clones are kept and a portion is missing. The table shows 18,000 or so clones, with 60% to 80% occurring only once. The specimen comprised CD4+ T cells from blood, sampled before the fourth cycle of nivolumab. The receptor set was obtained from a human donor with classical Hodgkin lymphoma.

The V gene is TRBV18, the J gene TRBJ2-2; D is unclear. Between the trimmed V and J ends, which lost 4 bases and 1 base, there was a span of 4 bases. Germline V CDR1 and CDR2: KGHSH, LQKENI. The CDR3 runs 13 residues. The DNA of the CDR3 is TGTGCCAGCTCACTAGGGAACACCGGGGAGCTGTTTTTT. Protein: CASSLGNTGELFF.

V and J are TRBV6-1 and TRBJ2-5; 11 bases are shared with TRBD1. Unmatched junction bases numbered 10, after V lost 0 bases and J lost 7 bases. Germline V gene sequence: CDR1 MNHNS, CDR2 SASEGT. The CDR3 spans 17 residues. CDR3 in DNA: TGTGCCAGCAGTGAAGCGGTCTGGACAGGGGGCGCCGGGACCCAGTACTTC. Translating gives CASSEAVWTGGAGTQYF.

The chain combines TRBV28 with TRBJ1-3, with D unclear. The CDR3 is 12 residues long. The V and J ends lost 3 bases and 2 bases respectively, with 2 bases between them. Germline CDR1 is MDHEN and CDR2 is SYDVKM. The CDR3 bases are TGTGCCAGCAGTTTTACTGGAAACACCATATATTTT. It is translated as CASSFTGNTIYF.

This CDR3 reads CASRRGQGASYEQYF. The CDR3 nucleotides read TGTGCCAGCAGGAGGGGTCAGGGGGCCTCCTACGAGCAGTACTTC. This chain links TRBV27 with TRBJ2-7; TRBD1 matches 8 bases. The V gene's germline CDR1 is MNHEY and CDR2 SMNVEV (reference sequence). V lost 6 bases to trimming and J lost 0 bases; unmatched junction nucleotides: 7. The CDR3 consists of 15 residues.

The chain uses TRBV19 and TRBJ1-2; D possibly corresponds to TRBD1 (6 bases). Germline loops: CDR1 LNHDA, CDR2 SQIVND (reference sequence). Between the trimmed V and J ends, which lost 4 bases and 5 bases, there was a span of 17 bases. The CDR3 extends over 15 amino acids. CDR3 in DNA: TGTGCCAGTAGTAAAGGTCGAGACAGGCTTTATGGCTACACCTTC. This sequence encodes CASSKGRDRLYGYTF.

The chain has TRBV19 and TRBJ2-2; D assignment may be TRBD1 or TRBD2 (5 bases each). Germline V lookup: CDR1 LNHDA, CDR2 SQIVND (reference sequence). V shed 9 bases and J shed 0 bases, with 11 bases lying between them. The CDR3 totals 14 residues. CDR3 in amino acids: CASRDPSNTGELFF. The CDR3 nucleotides are TGTGCCAGCCGGGACCCGTCGAACACCGGGGAGCTGTTTTTT.

CDR3: CASSVAGGTSSRSYNEQFF. CDR3 nucleotide sequence: TGTGCCAGCAGCGTAGCCGGCGGGACTAGCAGCCGCTCCTACAATGAGCAGTTCTTC. The chain recombines TRBV9 with TRBJ2-1; TRBD2 matches 9 bases. V shed 0 bases, J shed 0 bases, and the junction held 10 bases outside the gene matches. Germline-derived CDR1 and CDR2 are SGDLS and YYNGEE. The CDR3 contains 19 residues.

This sequence joins TRBV29-1 and TRBJ1-5; perhaps TRBD1 as D (5 bases). The germline V and J ends were trimmed by 4 bases and 7 bases, with 14 bases remaining between them. Germline V gives CDR1 SQVTM, CDR2 ANQGSEA. CDR3 length: 13 residues. The CDR3 DNA follows: TGCAGCGTTGGTGGGGGTTCGGGGCAGCCCCAGCATTTT. Translation: CSVGGGSGQPQHF.

The V and J genes are TRBV5-1 and TRBJ2-5; 8 bases align to TRBD2. The CDR3 spans 15 residues. CDR1 is SGHRS, CDR2 YFSETQ, per germline. The V and J ends lost 1 base and 5 bases, in that order; junction bases with no gene match: 7. CDR3 sequence (DNA): TGCGCCAGCAGCTTGTGGGTAGCGGGGCAGGAGACCCAGTACTTC. This gives the protein CASSLWVAGQETQYF.

The chain is built from TRBV18 and TRBJ1-6; no clear D gene. The germline V gene encodes CDR1 KGHSH and CDR2 LQKENI. The CDR3 runs 13 residues. With 3 bases removed from V and 9 bases from J, the gap between germline ends came to 9 bases. CDR3 loop: CASSPSRGSPLHF. The CDR3 nucleotides are TGTGCCAGCTCACCTTCCCGGGGTTCACCCCTCCACTTT.

This chain uses TRBV29-1 with TRBJ2-3, with D uncertain. CDR1 is SQVTM, CDR2 ANQGSEA, per germline. The V end was cut by 7 bases, the J end by 2 bases, with 13 bases between. The CDR3 sequence is 13 residues long. This chain's CDR3 is CSARREITDTQYF. CDR3 in DNA: TGCAGCGCCCGAAGGGAAATCACAGATACGCAGTATTTT.

The chain combines TRBV5-6 with TRBJ2-5; D gene ambiguous. CDR1 is SGHDT and CDR2 is YYEEEE in the germline V gene. V was shortened by 7 bases and J by 5 bases, with 15 bases between the two germline ends. The CDR3 covers 13 residues. CDR3 bases: TGTGCCAGCGCCGTCTATCGACCGGAGACCCAGTACTTC. It encodes CASAVYRPETQYF.

This sequence joins TRBV7-2 and TRBJ2-7, with D perhaps being TRBD1 or TRBD2 (5 bases each). Trimming removed 1 base at V and 6 bases at J, with 19 bases between. Germline V gives CDR1 SGHTA, CDR2 FQGNSA. The CDR3 is made up of 16 amino acids. CDR3 protein: CASSLVRSQGAVEQYF. The CDR3 nucleotides read TGTGCCAGCAGCTTAGTTAGGAGTCAGGGAGCGGTCGAGCAGTACTTC.

The chain combines TRBV19 with TRBJ2-7; 9 nucleotides agree with TRBD2. CDR1 is LNHDA, CDR2 SQIVND, per germline (reference sequence). The ends lost 1 base at V and 3 bases at J; junction bases unmatched: 4. CDR3 length: 15 residues. The CDR3 spells CASSIASGNFYEQYF. The CDR3 DNA reads TGTGCCAGTAGTATAGCTAGCGGGAATTTCTACGAGCAGTACTTC.